The clone carrying this TCR beta chain was observed a few times. Combining a sample-barcoded 5' primer with a J-beta primer mix, a second PCR ran for 7 to 11 cycles. TCRdb independently ran MiXCR on the 5' RACE reads; one entry per CDR3 protein. The sample lists over 550,000 distinct CDR3 sequences, around 31% occurring once. These data are taken from a study of blood T cells in healthy people across ages. Looked up from germline, CDR1 is MDHEN and CDR2 is SYDVKM. V lost 5 bases to trimming and J lost 8 bases; unmatched junction nucleotides: 7. The CDR3 spans 14 residues. The chain employs TRBV28 and TRBJ1-2, with TRBD1 matching over 11 bases. Specimen: blood. The source of this sequence is a woman of 80 years or more in good health. The CDR3 DNA sequence: TGTGCCAGCAGTGTGATCGGGACAGGGGGGGGCTACACCTTC. Translating gives CASSVIGTGGGYTF.